Following are 9 T cell receptor beta chains from one sample sequenced in a study of cytomegalovirus exposure and HLA in healthy donors. In the PCR, 60 Vbeta and 13 Jbeta primers were used. Sequencing was performed with immunoSEQ multiplex PCR; in TCRdb, only in-frame clones are kept and a portion is missing. The data contain about 160,000 clones, 80% of them singletons. The sequenced material came from PBMCs. The source is a woman in her forties or fifties in good health and CMV-seronegative.

The chain employs TRBV28 and TRBJ1-5; possible D gene TRBD1, 5 bases. V lost 4 bases and J 4 bases, leaving 14 bases between the germline ends. There are 15 residues in the CDR3. Germline assignment: CDR1 MDHEN and CDR2 SYDVKM. The DNA of the CDR3 is TGTGCCAGCAGTTCCACTTTTGGGGCGAATCAGCCCCAGCATTTT. This translates into CASSSTFGANQPQHF.

This clone was seen a single time. The chain has TRBV7-2 and TRBJ2-2; 7 bases align to TRBD1. This CDR3 has 15 amino acids. The J segment lost 4 bases and the V segment lost 6 bases, leaving 8 bases of the junction unmatched. Germline assignment: CDR1 SGHTA and CDR2 FQGNSA. Written as DNA, the CDR3 is TGTGCCAGCAGTCGGGACAGAGGGGTCACCGGGGAGCTGTTTTTT. It encodes CASSRDRGVTGELFF.

CDR3 sequence: CASSLVRGYNEQFF. CDR3 coding DNA: TGTGCCAGCAGCTTGGTCAGGGGATACAATGAGCAGTTCTTC. The J gene is TRBJ2-1, the V gene TRBV5-6, with a tentative D call TRBD1 (6 bases). Germline CDR1 and CDR2: SGHDT and YYEEEE. This CDR3 has 14 residues. V was clipped by 0 bases and J by 4 bases, with 8 bases between them.

This clone was detected once. The J gene is TRBJ1-1, the V gene TRBV29-1, with TRBD1 as a possible D gene (6 bases). The CDR3 covers 12 residues. Germline V lookup: CDR1 SQVTM, CDR2 ANQGSEA. Trimming stripped 5 bases from V and 5 bases from J, with 12 bases between. The CDR3 spells CSVRQGRTEAFF. For the CDR3, the DNA is TGCAGCGTTCGTCAGGGGCGTACTGAAGCTTTCTTT. Full variable domain (missing parts from reference TRBV29-1 and TRBJ1-1): SAVISQKPSRDICQRGTSLTIQCQVDSQVTMMFWYRQQPGQSLTLIATANQGSEATYESGFVIDKFPISRPNLTFSTLTVSNMSPEDSSIYLCSVRQGRTEAFFGQGTRLTVV.

A single count supports this clone. CDR3: CASSLLLAGGPFSSEQYF. The CDR3 DNA is TGTGCCAGCAGTTTATTGCTAGCGGGAGGGCCATTTTCATCCGAGCAGTACTTC. J is TRBJ2-7 and V is TRBV27, with TRBD2 matching 12 bases. From germline, CDR1 is MNHEY and CDR2 SMNVEV (reference sequence). CDR3 length: 18 amino acids. Unmatched junction bases numbered 13, after V lost 1 base and J lost 6 bases.

The chain uses TRBV11-3 and TRBJ1-3; D call uncertain. The CDR3 length is 14 residues. Germline assignment: CDR1 SGHNT and CDR2 YENEEA. V was trimmed by 6 bases and J by 0 bases, leaving 9 bases between them. The CDR3 DNA sequence: TGTGCCAGCAGTTTCAGTCGCTCTGGAAACACCATATATTTT. It encodes CASSFSRSGNTIYF.

The chain is built from TRBV9 and TRBJ2-1; TRBD2 matches at 9 bases. Germline loops: CDR1 SGDLS, CDR2 YYNGEE. The CDR3 has 16 residues. The V segment lost 4 bases and the J segment 6 bases; nucleotides outside the gene matches: 11. Written as DNA, the CDR3 is TGTGCCAGCAGCCCTAGGGGGGGACTAGCAACCAATGAGCAGTTCTTC. Amino acids: CASSPRGGLATNEQFF. Complete variable domain (other parts from reference TRBV9 and TRBJ2-1): DSGVTQTPKHLITATGQRVTLRCSPRSGDLSVYWYQQSLDQGLQFLIQYYNGEERAKGNILERFSAQQFPDLHSELNLSSLELGDSALYFCASSPRGGLATNEQFFGPGTRLTVL.

The V call is TRBV6-1, the J call TRBJ2-7; 10 bases map to TRBD1. This CDR3 spans 20 amino acids. CDR1 MNHNS and CDR2 SASEGT come from the germline V gene. Germline trimming cut 0 bases from V and 4 bases from J; bases unmatched to any gene: 18. The CDR3 DNA is TGTGCCAGCAGTGAAGCGCTTCTTATCGACCCCGGGACAGGGGTATACGAGCAGTACTTC. Residues: CASSEALLIDPGTGVYEQYF.

CDR3 in amino acids: CASSARGARTEAFF. In nucleotides, the CDR3 is TGTGCCAGCAGTGCCCGGGGGGCGAGGACTGAAGCTTTCTTT. The rearrangement uses TRBV27 and TRBJ1-1; TRBD1 might be the D (6 bases). This CDR3 is built from 14 residues. Trimming stripped 5 bases from V and 5 bases from J, with 15 bases between. The germline gives CDR1 MNHEY, CDR2 SMNVEV (reference sequence).